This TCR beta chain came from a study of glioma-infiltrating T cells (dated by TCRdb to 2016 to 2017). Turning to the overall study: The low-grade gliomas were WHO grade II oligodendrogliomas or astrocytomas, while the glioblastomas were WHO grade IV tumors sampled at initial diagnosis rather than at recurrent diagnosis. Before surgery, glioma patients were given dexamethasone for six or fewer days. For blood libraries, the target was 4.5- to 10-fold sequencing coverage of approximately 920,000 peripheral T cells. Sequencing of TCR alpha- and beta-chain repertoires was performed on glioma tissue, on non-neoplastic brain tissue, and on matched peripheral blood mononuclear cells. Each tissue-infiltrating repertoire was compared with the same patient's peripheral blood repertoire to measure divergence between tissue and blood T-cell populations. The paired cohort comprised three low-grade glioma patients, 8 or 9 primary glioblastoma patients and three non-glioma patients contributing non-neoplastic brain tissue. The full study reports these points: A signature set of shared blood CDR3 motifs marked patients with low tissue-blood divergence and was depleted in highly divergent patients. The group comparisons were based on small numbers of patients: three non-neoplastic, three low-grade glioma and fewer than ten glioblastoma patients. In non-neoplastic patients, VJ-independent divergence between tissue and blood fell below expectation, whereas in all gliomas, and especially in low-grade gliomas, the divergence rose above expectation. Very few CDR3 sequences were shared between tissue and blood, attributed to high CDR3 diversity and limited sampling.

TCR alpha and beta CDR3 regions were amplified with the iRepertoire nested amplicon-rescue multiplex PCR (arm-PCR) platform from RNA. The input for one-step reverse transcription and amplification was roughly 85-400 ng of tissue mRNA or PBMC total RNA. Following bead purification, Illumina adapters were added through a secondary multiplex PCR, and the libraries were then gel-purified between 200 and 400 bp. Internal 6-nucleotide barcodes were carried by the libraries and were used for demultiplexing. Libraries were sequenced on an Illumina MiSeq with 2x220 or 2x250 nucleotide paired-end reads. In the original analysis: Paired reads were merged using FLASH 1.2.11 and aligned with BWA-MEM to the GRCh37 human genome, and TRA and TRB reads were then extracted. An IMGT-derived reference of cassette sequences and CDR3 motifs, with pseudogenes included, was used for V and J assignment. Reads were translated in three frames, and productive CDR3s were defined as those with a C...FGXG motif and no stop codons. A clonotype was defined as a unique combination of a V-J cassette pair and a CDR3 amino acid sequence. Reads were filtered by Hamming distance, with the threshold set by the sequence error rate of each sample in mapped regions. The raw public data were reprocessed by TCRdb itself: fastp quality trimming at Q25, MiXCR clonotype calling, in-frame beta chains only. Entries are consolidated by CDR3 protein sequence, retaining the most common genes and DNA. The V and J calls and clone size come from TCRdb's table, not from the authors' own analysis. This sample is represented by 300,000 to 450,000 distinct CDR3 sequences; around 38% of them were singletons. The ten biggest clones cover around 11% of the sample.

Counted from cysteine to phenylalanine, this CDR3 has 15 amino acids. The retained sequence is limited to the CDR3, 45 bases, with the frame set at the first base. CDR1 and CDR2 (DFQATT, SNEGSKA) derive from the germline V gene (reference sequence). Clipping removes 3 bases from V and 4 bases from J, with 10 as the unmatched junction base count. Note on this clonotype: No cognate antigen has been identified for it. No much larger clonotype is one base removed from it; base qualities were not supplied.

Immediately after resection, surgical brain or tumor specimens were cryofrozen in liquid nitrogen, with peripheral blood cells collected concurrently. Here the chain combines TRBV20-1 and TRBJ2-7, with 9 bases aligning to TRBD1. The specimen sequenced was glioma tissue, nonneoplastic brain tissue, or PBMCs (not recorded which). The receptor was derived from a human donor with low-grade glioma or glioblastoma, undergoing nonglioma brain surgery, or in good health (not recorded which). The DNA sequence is TGCAGTGCTAGTTTGAGGACAGGGGTGCCGTACGAGCAGTACTTC. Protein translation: CSASLRTGVPYEQYF.